A single sample is the source of the 19 T cell receptor beta chains below, sequenced in a study of OX40 agonist ivuxolimab in advanced cancers. TCRdb's copy holds only in-frame clones and misses some; the assay was immunoSEQ multiplex PCR. Counted here are about 67,000 clones, around 84% occurring once; the ten biggest clones make up over 2%. The starting material was CD4+ or CD8+ T cells sorted from blood, obtained in a trial of the OX40 agonist ivuxolimab. These receptors were obtained from an adult with an advanced solid tumor such as melanoma, head and neck, liver or kidney cancer.

The chain combines TRBV7-3 with TRBJ2-5; TRBD1 aligns across 8 bases. The CDR3 length is 15 residues. CDR1 is SGHTA, CDR2 FQGTGA, per germline. The V gene end was trimmed by 5 bases and the J gene end by 5 bases; junction bases not matched to a gene: 10. Here the CDR3 reads CASSPAPDRVETQYF. CDR3 sequence (DNA): TGTGCCAGCAGCCCAGCCCCGGACAGGGTGGAGACCCAGTACTTC.

V and J are TRBV4-1 and TRBJ2-7; TRBD2 agrees at 11 bases. The CDR3 covers 15 residues. The V gene end was trimmed by 4 bases and the J gene end by 2 bases; junction bases not matched to a gene: 4. The germline gives CDR1 MGHRA, CDR2 YSYEKL. The CDR3 region is CASSLGLAETYEQYF. CDR3 sequence (DNA): TGCGCCAGCAGCCTGGGACTAGCGGAGACCTACGAGCAGTACTTC.

The chain recombines TRBV11-3 with TRBJ2-3, with 12 bases that match TRBD2. V lost 5 bases to trimming and J lost 2 bases; unmatched junction nucleotides: 5. There are 16 residues in the CDR3. Per the germline V gene, CDR1 is SGHNT and CDR2 is YENEEA. CDR3 region: CASSPGLAGSTDTQYF. The CDR3 nucleotides are TGTGCCAGCAGCCCCGGACTAGCGGGGTCCACAGATACGCAGTATTTT.

The table lists this clone with a count of one. The chain joins TRBV7-2 to TRBJ2-4; D may be TRBD1 (5 bases). This CDR3 is built from 15 residues. Germline V CDR1 and CDR2: SGHTA, FQGNSA. Deletions cut 5 bases from V and 0 bases from J, with 11 bases between. For the CDR3, the DNA is TGTGCCAGCAGCCCCAGCAGGGTAGCCAAAAACATTCAGTACTTC. This codes for CASSPSRVAKNIQYF.

The rearrangement uses TRBV28 and TRBJ1-1; possible D gene TRBD1, 5 bases. V was pared by 7 bases and J by 5 bases, with 11 bases between. This CDR3 spans 12 amino acids. Germline V lookup: CDR1 MDHEN, CDR2 SYDVKM. The CDR3 coding sequence is TGTGCCAGCAACGCAGGGATAACTGAAGCTTTCTTT. Its protein is CASNAGITEAFF. Looking up the rest from reference TRBV28 and TRBJ1-1 gives the full variable domain: DVKVTQSSRYLVKRTGEKVFLECVQDMDHENMFWYRQDPGLGLRLIYFSYDVKMKEKGDIPEGYSVSREKKERFSLILESASTNQTSMYLCASNAGITEAFFGQGTRLTVV.

The chain joins TRBV30 to TRBJ1-2, with 10 positions matching TRBD1. The CDR3 has 16 residues. Germline V gene lookup returns CDR1 GTSNPN and CDR2 SVGIG (reference sequence). Trimming at V came to 4 bases and at J to 0 bases, leaving 8 bases not matched to a gene. The CDR3 DNA reads as TGTGCCTGGAAACGGGACAGGGGAAATACTAACTATGGCTACACCTTC. This translates into CAWKRDRGNTNYGYTF.

The rearrangement joins TRBV19 to TRBJ2-7; D unclear. Trimming left V 3 bases short and J 4 bases short, with 7 bases between. The length of the CDR3 is 12 residues. Per germline, CDR1 LNHDA and CDR2 SQIVND (reference sequence). The CDR3 sequence is CASSMGSYEQYF. As DNA, the CDR3 is TGTGCCAGTAGTATGGGAAGTTACGAGCAGTACTTC.

The V call is TRBV2, the J call TRBJ1-2; TRBD1 matches at 7 bases. CDR1 and CDR2 (germline): SNHLY, FYNNEI. This CDR3 has 14 amino acids. The trim removed 6 bases at V and 4 bases at J, leaving 8 bases unmatched. DNA of the CDR3: TGTGCCAGCAGGACCACCCGGGACAGCTATGGCTACACCTTC. It is translated as CASRTTRDSYGYTF.

This clone was seen only a few times. V gene TRBV5-1 combines with J gene TRBJ1-1; TRBD1 agrees at 8 bases. The germline gives CDR1 SGHRS, CDR2 YFSETQ. The CDR3 totals 12 residues. The J segment lost 11 bases and the V segment lost 5 bases, leaving 8 bases of the junction unmatched. The CDR3 nucleotides are TGCGCCAGCAGGAAGACAGGGGCCTGGGCTTTCTTT. Amino acids: CASRKTGAWAFF.

The chain combines TRBV9 with TRBJ1-2, with TRBD1 matching 10 bases. The J segment lost 8 bases and the V segment lost 0 bases, leaving 1 base of the junction unmatched. This CDR3 region has 13 residues. CDR1 is SGDLS and CDR2 is YYNGEE in the germline V gene. The CDR3: CASSVVTGGGYTF. The CDR3 nucleotides read TGTGCCAGCAGCGTAGTGACAGGGGGCGGCTACACCTTC.

The gene calls are TRBV7-6 and TRBJ1-5; D is uncertain. In germline, CDR1 is SGHVS, CDR2 FNYEAQ. CDR3 length: 13 residues. V lost 4 bases and J 6 bases, leaving 10 bases between the germline ends. In DNA, the CDR3 is TGTGCCAGCAGCTCCGGGAATCTTCAGCCCCAGCATTTT. Translated: CASSSGNLQPQHF.

The chain has TRBV7-8 and TRBJ2-2, with D perhaps matching TRBD2 (6 bases). The germline V and J ends were trimmed by 5 bases and 0 bases, with 13 bases remaining between them. The CDR3 loop spans 16 amino acids. From germline, CDR1 is SGHVS and CDR2 FQNEAQ. CDR3 coding DNA: TGTGCCAGCAGCGCTGGGACTTTTGCGAACACCGGGGAGCTGTTTTTT. Protein product: CASSAGTFANTGELFF.

V gene TRBV27 combines with J gene TRBJ2-1; 8 bases agree with TRBD2. The CDR3 consists of 14 residues. Germline V gene lookup returns CDR1 MNHEY and CDR2 SMNVEV (reference sequence). Trimming removed 4 bases from V and 3 bases from J; junction bases left unmatched: 2. CDR3 DNA sequence: TGTGCCAGCAGTTCGGCGGGGGGCTACAATGAGCAGTTCTTC. This codes for CASSSAGGYNEQFF.

This sequence joins TRBV19 and TRBJ2-2, with TRBD2 matching over 9 bases. In germline, CDR1 is LNHDA, CDR2 SQIVND (reference sequence). Losses at the gene ends were 5 bases for V and 10 bases for J; bases not matched to a gene: 2. The CDR3 consists of 12 residues. CDR3 DNA sequence: TGTGCCAGTAGTCCGGGACTAGCGGAGCTGTTTTTT. Encoded protein: CASSPGLAELFF.

V is TRBV5-1 and J is TRBJ2-3; perhaps TRBD1 as D (6 bases). This CDR3 comprises 17 residues. Germline V gives CDR1 SGHRS, CDR2 YFSETQ. V was cut by 4 bases and J by 1 base, with 19 bases left in between. The CDR3 DNA reads TGCGCCAGCAGCCTGACAGGTCTCGGGATGGGCACAGATACGCAGTATTTT. Translation: CASSLTGLGMGTDTQYF.

This chain joins TRBV7-8 and TRBJ1-4; D ambiguous. V was shortened by 0 bases and J by 6 bases, with 5 bases between the two germline ends. The CDR3 has 13 amino acids. CDR1 SGHVS and CDR2 FQNEAQ come from the germline V gene. CDR3: CASSLAGHEKLFF. In DNA form, the CDR3 reads TGTGCCAGCAGCTTAGCGGGCCATGAAAAACTGTTTTTT.

In its sample, this clone was seen a few times. The chain links TRBV4-1 to TRBJ1-4; D is undetermined. The germline CDR1 and CDR2 sequences are MGHRA and YSYEKL. CDR3 length equals 15 residues. V dropped 1 base and J dropped 0 bases, with 6 bases sitting between them. The CDR3: CASSQVGSTNEKLFF. The CDR3 DNA reads TGCGCCAGCAGCCAAGTTGGCTCAACTAATGAAAAACTGTTTTTT.

The gene calls are TRBV4-3 and TRBJ1-6; tentative D call: TRBD1 (5 bases). Germline V gene sequence: CDR1 LGHNA, CDR2 YSLEER. CDR3 size: 15 residues. V gave up 0 bases and J gave up 14 bases, with 17 bases separating them. The CDR3 region has the DNA TGCGCCAGCAGCCAAGACCCGGACGGGGGAGGGACCCTCCACTTT. Its translation is CASSQDPDGGGTLHF.

The chain recombines TRBV4-3 with TRBJ2-1; maybe TRBD2 (6 bases). Deletions cut 1 base from V and 3 bases from J, with 7 bases between. The length of the CDR3 is 14 residues. Germline values: CDR1 LGHNA, CDR2 YSLEER. The CDR3 DNA sequence: TGCGCCAGCAGCCAAGTGGGGGGCTACAATGAGCAGTTCTTC. It translates to CASSQVGGYNEQFF.